This T cell receptor beta chain was found in a study of blood T cell repertoires in COVID-19. Whole-study context: Sources were T cells, B-cell-depleted T cells, or PBMCs; the material itself was cDNA or gDNA.

The repertoire was sequenced with immunoSEQ multiplex PCR; TCRdb's copy has only in-frame clones and lacks some. The repertoire holds 35,000 to 40,000 clones, with roughly 90% as singletons. Germline loops: CDR1 LNHDA, CDR2 SQIVND (reference sequence). V lost 7 bases and J lost 1; bases outside the gene matches: 6. The CDR3 totals 16 residues. The sequenced sample consisted of peripheral blood. The TCR sequence derives from a man between 60 and 70 years old with active COVID-19. The J gene is TRBJ2-3, the V gene TRBV19; 12 bases match TRBD2. CDR3 nucleotide sequence: TGTGCCAGTACGCTAGCGGGAGGGCCTGGCACAGATACGCAGTATTTT. Translation: CASTLAGGPGTDTQYF.